The 22 T cell receptor beta chains presented below share a single source sample, sequenced in a study of T cell repertoires in cytomegalovirus infection. TCRdb itself ran the reads through MiXCR, one entry per CDR3 protein. This repertoire shows about 400,000 distinct CDR3 sequences, less than 20% found once; its top ten account for 7.5% to 9.5%. The sample comprised PBMCs. The origin of the receptors is a human donor in good health (CMV status not recorded). Some clones in this sample may be carry-over from other donors' samples.

This clonotype has ten or more counts. The CDR3 DNA sequence: TGTGCCAGCAGCTTAGCCTCACTAGCGGGAGTTGAGCAGTACTTC. Encoded protein: CASSLASLAGVEQYF. This sequence joins TRBV7-2 and TRBJ2-7, with 11 bases lining up with TRBD2. The germline V gene has CDR1 SGHTA and CDR2 FQGNSA. CDR3 length equals 15 residues. The V and J ends lost 0 bases and 7 bases, in that order; junction bases with no gene match: 5.

This chain joins TRBV18 and TRBJ2-1; D uncertain. CDR3 length: 14 amino acids. Germline-derived CDR1 and CDR2 are KGHSH and LQKENI. The V gene lost 0 bases and the J gene lost 7 bases, with 10 bases spanning the gap. In DNA form, the CDR3 reads TGTGCCAGCTCACCACCAGGTCTAGGGAATGAGCAGTTCTTC. Amino acids: CASSPPGLGNEQFF.

The sample holds many counts of this clonotype. This chain links TRBV7-2 with TRBJ1-4; D might be TRBD1 (6 bases). V lost 5 bases and J 7 bases, leaving 14 bases between the germline ends. The CDR3 is made up of 14 amino acids. The germline gives CDR1 SGHTA, CDR2 FQGNSA. CDR3 region: CASSMGGGLEKLFF. In DNA form, the CDR3 reads TGTGCCAGCAGCATGGGAGGGGGTCTTGAAAAACTGTTTTTT.

This clonotype was counted a few times. The rearrangement joins TRBV5-1 to TRBJ1-4; TRBD1 might be the D (6 bases). In germline, CDR1 is SGHRS, CDR2 YFSETQ. This CDR3 is built from 16 residues. Trimming stripped 4 bases from V and 0 bases from J, with 13 bases between. Here the CDR3 DNA reads TGCGCCAGCAGCAAGAATCAGGGGTCAACTAATGAAAAACTGTTTTTT. Encoded protein: CASSKNQGSTNEKLFF.

This clonotype was detected ten times or more. The chain combines TRBV7-2 with TRBJ2-7; 8 bases fit TRBD1. This CDR3 is 14 amino acids long. Trimming cost V 5 bases and J 6 bases; bases outside gene matches: 9. Germline loops: CDR1 SGHTA, CDR2 FQGNSA. CDR3 sequence reads: CASSPTGGFGEQYF. In DNA, the CDR3 is TGTGCCAGCAGCCCCACAGGGGGTTTTGGCGAGCAGTACTTC.

The chain links TRBV7-6 to TRBJ2-6; D remains ambiguous. In germline, CDR1 is SGHVS, CDR2 FNYEAQ. Trimming pared 5 bases from V and 3 bases from J, leaving 8 bases between. This CDR3 is 14 amino acids long. CDR3 DNA: TGTGCCAGCAGCACCCCGAGTGGGGCCAACGTCCTGACTTTC. This sequence encodes CASSTPSGANVLTF. The full variable domain, in which reference TRBV7-6 and TRBJ2-6 provide the parts outside the CDR3, is GAGVSQSPRYKVTKRGQDVALRCDPISGHVSLYWYRQALGQGPEFLTYFNYEAQQDKSGLPNDRFSAERPEGSISTLTIQRTEQRDSAMYRCASSTPSGANVLTFGAGSRLTVL.

The genes are TRBV19 and TRBJ2-5, with 9 nucleotides matching TRBD2. Germline CDR1 and CDR2: LNHDA and SQIVND (reference sequence). The J segment lost 2 bases and the V segment lost 8 bases, leaving 6 bases of the junction unmatched. This CDR3 has 14 amino acids. The CDR3 protein is CASGLAGHQETQYF. The DNA of the CDR3 is TGTGCCAGTGGTCTAGCGGGACATCAAGAGACCCAGTACTTC.

This clonotype has ten or more counts. The chain employs TRBV7-8 and TRBJ1-2, with 7 bases aligning to TRBD1. In germline, CDR1 is SGHVS, CDR2 FQNEAQ. This CDR3 has 15 residues. J gave up 4 bases and V 2 bases, and 7 bases lay outside the gene matches. CDR3 sequence: CASSLRQGSGYGYTF. The CDR3 coding sequence is TGTGCCAGCAGCTTAAGACAGGGAAGCGGCTATGGCTACACCTTC.

V is TRBV12-3 or TRBV12-4 and J is TRBJ2-7, with 8 bases identical to TRBD2. V gave up 5 bases and J gave up 2 bases; unmatched junction bases: 8. The CDR3 covers 15 residues. The CDR3: CASSPGGAITYEQYF. The CDR3 DNA reads as TGTGCCAGCAGTCCGGGGGGGGCCATAACCTACGAGCAGTACTTC.

In its sample, this clonotype was seen a few times. The chain has TRBV5-1 and TRBJ2-3; 10 bases match TRBD2. With V trimmed by 3 bases and J by 5 bases, 12 bases remained unmatched. From germline, CDR1 is SGHRS and CDR2 YFSETQ. The CDR3 sequence is 17 residues long. CDR3 loop: CASSWEPSGRVGDTQYF. CDR3 nucleotides: TGCGCCAGCAGCTGGGAGCCTAGCGGGAGAGTTGGAGATACGCAGTATTTT.

The V gene is TRBV12-3 or TRBV12-4, the J gene TRBJ1-5; D remains ambiguous. Trimming left V 3 bases short and J 7 bases short, with 13 bases between. The CDR3 extends over 14 amino acids. The CDR3 DNA is TGTGCCAGCAGTTTGAGGACTTTCATGCAGCCCCAGCATTTT. It specifies CASSLRTFMQPQHF.

The sample holds many counts of this clonotype. The chain carries TRBV7-2 and TRBJ2-3, with D hard to call. CDR3 length equals 14 residues. Germline CDR1 reads SGHTA; CDR2 reads FQGNSA. The V end was cut by 3 bases, the J end by 7 bases, with 14 bases between. The CDR3 spells CASSLSRPDHTQYF. CDR3 bases: TGTGCCAGCAGCTTGTCCCGGCCCGATCATACGCAGTATTTT.

This clonotype was observed a few times. This chain joins TRBV7-9 and TRBJ2-7; 9 bases are a match to TRBD2. V lost 7 bases and J lost 0; bases outside the gene matches: 25. Germline CDR1 SEHNR, CDR2 FQNEAQ (reference sequence). The CDR3 is 21 residues long. The CDR3 bases are TGTGCCAGCATCTCAATCCCGGCGTTTCAGCGGGGGGCCCCTTCCTCCTACGAGCAGTACTTC. It translates to CASISIPAFQRGAPSSYEQYF.

V is TRBV29-1 and J is TRBJ1-2; 10 positions match TRBD1. CDR1 SQVTM and CDR2 ANQGSEA come from the germline V gene. This CDR3 contains 15 residues. The J segment lost 0 bases and the V segment lost 4 bases, leaving 5 bases of the junction unmatched. CDR3 region: CSVGDRGLANYGYTF. CDR3 coding DNA: TGCAGCGTTGGGGACAGGGGATTGGCTAACTATGGCTACACCTTC.

This clonotype was counted many times. DNA for the CDR3: TGTGCCAGCAGACAACAGGGGGGACGAGAGACCCAGTACTTC. Its translation is CASRQQGGRETQYF. The V and J genes are TRBV7-9 and TRBJ2-5, with 8 positions matching TRBD1. The junction had 7 bases not matched to a gene; V was cut back by 6 bases and J by 4 bases. This CDR3 has 14 amino acids. Per the germline V gene, CDR1 is SEHNR and CDR2 is FQNEAQ (reference sequence).

The V and J genes are TRBV18 and TRBJ2-2; TRBD2 agrees at 10 bases. This CDR3 is 16 amino acids long. V gave up 5 bases and J gave up 0 bases; unmatched junction bases: 3. The germline gives CDR1 KGHSH, CDR2 LQKENI. CDR3 bases: TGTGCCAGCTCAATAACTAGCGGGGCGAACACCGGGGAGCTGTTTTTT. Translation gives CASSITSGANTGELFF. Combining the CDR3 with reference TRBV18 and TRBJ2-2 gives the whole variable domain NAGVMQNPRHLVRRRGQEARLRCSPMKGHSHVYWYRQLPEEGLKFMVYLQKENIIDESGMPKERFSAEFPKEGPSILRIQQVVRGDSAAYFCASSITSGANTGELFFGEGSRLTVL.

The rearrangement uses TRBV7-3 and TRBJ2-5; D unresolved. The germline V gene encodes CDR1 SGHTA and CDR2 FQGTGA. Trimming cost V 6 bases and J 0 bases, with 11 bases left between them. The CDR3 runs to 14 residues. CDR3 loop: CASRGPPDQETQYF. CDR3 DNA: TGTGCCAGCAGGGGCCCGCCGGACCAAGAGACCCAGTACTTC.

The V gene is TRBV19, the J gene TRBJ1-1; 11 bases match TRBD1. Losses at the gene ends were 6 bases for V and 4 bases for J; bases not matched to a gene: 7. The CDR3 loop spans 15 amino acids. Germline V gene lookup returns CDR1 LNHDA and CDR2 SQIVND (reference sequence). CDR3 sequence (DNA): TGTGCCAGTAGCGGGACAGGGGGTGAGAGCACTGAAGCTTTCTTT. As protein: CASSGTGGESTEAFF.

The CDR3 nucleotides read TGTGCCAGCAGCCGCGACTGGGGTAGCGGGGCCAAAAACATTCAGTACTTC. Translated: CASSRDWGSGAKNIQYF. V gene TRBV12-3 or TRBV12-4 combines with J gene TRBJ2-4, with 7 bases that match TRBD2. After removal of 6 bases from V and 1 base from J, the junction contained 12 bases not matched to a gene. The CDR3 length is 17 residues.

This clonotype came up many times. The J gene is TRBJ2-3, the V gene TRBV7-2; 8 bases match TRBD1. J gave up 1 base and V 4 bases, and 7 bases lay outside the gene matches. Germline CDR1 reads SGHTA; CDR2 reads FQGNSA. The CDR3 is 16 residues long. The CDR3 sequence is CASSSPGTGRTDTQYF. The DNA of the CDR3 is TGTGCCAGCAGCTCCCCCGGGACAGGTCGCACAGATACGCAGTATTTT.

A few counts support this clonotype. The chain has TRBV12-3 or TRBV12-4 and TRBJ1-3; the D gene is possibly TRBD1 (6 bases). Trimming stripped 5 bases from V and 3 bases from J, with 11 bases between. There are 14 residues in the CDR3. DNA for the CDR3: TGTGCCAGCAGTACAGGAGGGGGTGGAAACACCATATATTTT. Protein: CASSTGGGGNTIYF.

The chain employs TRBV20-1 and TRBJ2-1, with D perhaps TRBD1 (6 bases). V shed 0 bases and J shed 9 bases, with 12 bases lying between them. Germline CDR1 reads DFQATT; CDR2 reads SNEGSKA (reference sequence). The CDR3 consists of 13 residues. CDR3 region: CSARDVRTVEQFF. CDR3 DNA: TGCAGTGCTAGAGATGTTAGGACAGTTGAGCAGTTCTTC.